Sequencing of this T cell receptor (beta chain) was carried out in a study of blood T cell repertoires in COVID-19. Measured with immunoSEQ multiplex PCR; TCRdb has only the in-frame clones, and not every one. The sample records approximately 100,000 clones, around 90% being singletons. V was clipped by 3 bases and J by 1 base, with 12 bases between them. The CDR3 contains 15 residues. Germline-derived CDR1 and CDR2 are MNHEY and SMNVEV (reference sequence). Sequenced: peripheral blood. The V and J genes are TRBV27 and TRBJ1-1; weak D call: TRBD1 (5 bases). This TCR was recovered from a woman in her sixties with acute or convalescent COVID-19. CDR3 sequence: CASSLWSGGNTEAFF. The CDR3 region has the DNA TGTGCCAGCAGTTTGTGGAGCGGGGGGAACACTGAAGCTTTCTTT.